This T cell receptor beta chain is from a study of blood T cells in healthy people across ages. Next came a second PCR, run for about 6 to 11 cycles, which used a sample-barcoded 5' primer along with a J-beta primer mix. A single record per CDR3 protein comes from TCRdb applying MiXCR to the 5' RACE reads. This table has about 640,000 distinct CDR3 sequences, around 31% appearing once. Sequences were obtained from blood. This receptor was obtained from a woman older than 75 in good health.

The CDR3 sequence is CSARSLMYNEQFF. As DNA, the CDR3 is TGCAGTGCTAGATCCTTAATGTACAATGAGCAGTTCTTC. V is TRBV20-1 and J is TRBJ2-1, with unresolved D. Germline lookup yields CDR1 DFQATT and CDR2 SNEGSKA (reference sequence). This CDR3 is built from 13 residues. Trimming pared 2 bases from V and 4 bases from J, leaving 9 bases between.